The 18 T cell receptor beta chains below come from one sample, sequenced in a study of blood T cells in healthy people across ages (dated by TCRdb to the mid-2010s). Libraries were prepared through 5' RACE. The listed sequencing device is Illumina HiSeq 2500. A second roughly 6 to 12 cycle PCR used a sample-barcoded 5' primer and a J-beta primer mix. Using fastp at Q25 and MiXCR, TCRdb reprocessed the public reads and kept productive beta chains. Each entry is one CDR3 protein sequence, shown with its most common DNA and genes. For this sample there are some 320,000 distinct CDR3 sequences; roughly 26% appear just once. The ten largest make up 29% of the sample. The source material was blood. These receptors all stem from a woman aged 70-85 years in good health.

This chain joins TRBV20-1 and TRBJ1-4, with D unclear. The CDR3 sequence is 14 residues long. From germline, CDR1 is DFQATT and CDR2 SNEGSKA (reference sequence). V lost 5 bases and J lost 6, with 16 bases in between. CDR3 protein: CSAPLTGRDEKLFF. CDR3 in DNA: TGCAGTGCTCCCTTGACGGGGAGGGATGAAAAACTGTTTTTT.

The chain recombines TRBV19 with TRBJ2-5; perhaps TRBD1 as D (5 bases). The J call is in doubt because the DNA end fits TRBJ2-1 better. Germline assignment: CDR1 LNHDA and CDR2 SQIVND (reference sequence). This CDR3 contains 12 residues. The CDR3, as DNA: TGTGCTTCTGCAAGGGGTTGGAATGAGCAGTTCTTC. Amino acid sequence: CASARGWNEQFF.

V gene TRBV5-6 combines with J gene TRBJ1-3, with D possibly matching TRBD1 (6 bases). This CDR3 comprises 17 residues. CDR1 SGHDT and CDR2 YYEEEE come from the germline V gene. V gave up 2 bases and J gave up 0 bases, with 15 bases separating them. The CDR3 nucleotides read TGTGCCAGCAGCTTTTTATCATGGGACATCTCTGGAAACACCATATATTTT. Protein product: CASSFLSWDISGNTIYF.

This clonotype was seen more than once but under ten times. This chain links TRBV15 with TRBJ1-5; possibly TRBD1 for D (5 bases). CDR3 size: 15 residues. Germline V lookup: CDR1 LNHNV, CDR2 YYDKDF (reference sequence). V lost 6 bases to trimming and J lost 0 bases, with 12 bases between them. CDR3 coding DNA: TGTGCCACCAGTTACGCCAGGGCTAGCAATCAGCCCCAGCATTTT. This gives the protein CATSYARASNQPQHF.

This clonotype was found many times. The chain employs TRBV7-2 and TRBJ2-4, with D perhaps matching TRBD1 or TRBD2 (5 bases each). Per the germline V gene, CDR1 is SGHTA and CDR2 is FQGNSA. The CDR3 runs 17 residues. The V end lost 2 bases, the J end lost 6 bases, and 20 bases lay between the germline ends. Written as DNA, the CDR3 is TGTGCCAGCAGCTTACAGGGACGGGCAGGGCTAGGAAACATTCAGTACTTC. This codes for CASSLQGRAGLGNIQYF.

For this clonotype: At one end the junction does not follow the germline gene, possibly because of a read error. CDR3 DNA sequence: TGTGCCAGCAGCTCGATCGGACTAGCGGGAGAGTCCGCCGAGAAGTACTTC. Residues: CASSSIGLAGESAEKYF. The chain links TRBV6-6 to TRBJ2-7, with 13 bases identical to TRBD2. CDR1 and CDR2 (germline): MNHNY, SVGAGI (reference sequence). The CDR3 has 17 residues.

Only a few counts were recorded for this clonotype. The rearrangement uses TRBV27 and TRBJ2-1; D is unresolved. The DNA end lines up better with TRBJ2-7; the J call may be wrong. Germline CDR1 is MNHEY and CDR2 is SMNVEV (reference sequence). This CDR3 region has 16 residues. The CDR3 region is CASSLSFLGGFYEQYF. In DNA, the CDR3 is TGTGCCAGCAGTTTATCGTTCCTGGGTGGGTTCTACGAGCAGTACTTC.

The chain couples TRBV5-5 to TRBJ2-1; TRBD2 matches at 8 bases. V shed 3 bases and J 3 bases; nucleotides not matched to a gene: 5. The V gene's germline CDR1 is SGHKS and CDR2 YYEKEE (reference sequence). The CDR3 totals 15 residues. The CDR3 here is CASSSVAGNYNEQFF. CDR3 DNA: TGTGCCAGCAGCTCGGTAGCGGGGAACTACAATGAGCAGTTCTTC.

V usage is TRBV11-2 and J usage is TRBJ2-5; TRBD1 or TRBD2 may be the D gene (6 bases each). Germline-derived CDR1 and CDR2 are SGHAT and FQNNGV. This CDR3 comprises 19 residues. The germline V and J ends were trimmed by 6 bases and 4 bases, with 30 bases remaining between them. CDR3 DNA sequence: TGTGCCAGCAGATCCGGGGGCTGGCCCCAAAGCCCGATGGGAGAGACCCAGTACTTC. This codes for CASRSGGWPQSPMGETQYF.

Only a few counts were recorded for this clonotype. The V call is TRBV7-3, the J call TRBJ2-5, with TRBD2 matching 14 bases. The end of the DNA fits TRBJ2-1 better, so the J call may be wrong. Germline assignment: CDR1 SGHTA and CDR2 FQGTGA. There are 16 residues in the CDR3. The CDR3 DNA follows: TGTGCCAGCAGCTTACGGACTAGCGGGAGGTGGGATGAGCAGTTCTTC. Amino acids: CASSLRTSGRWDEQFF.

This clonotype appeared a few times. The chain links TRBV20-1 to TRBJ2-3, with 10 bases aligning to TRBD1. The germline V gene has CDR1 DFQATT and CDR2 SNEGSKA (reference sequence). J was trimmed by 5 bases and V by 6 bases; bases with no gene match: 11. The CDR3 is made up of 15 amino acids. The CDR3 loop reads CSAVPTGGLRDTQYF. DNA for the CDR3: TGCAGTGCAGTCCCGACAGGGGGCTTGAGAGATACGCAGTATTTT.

The table lists this clonotype with a few counts. V is TRBV29-1 and J is TRBJ1-2, with 7 bases identical to TRBD1. J gave up 3 bases and V 3 bases, and 10 bases lay outside the gene matches. Per germline, CDR1 SQVTM and CDR2 ANQGSEA. The CDR3 has 15 residues. CDR3 sequence reads: CSVDRRQGGYYGYTF. As DNA, the CDR3 is TGCAGCGTTGACAGAAGGCAGGGGGGGTACTATGGCTACACCTTC.

This clonotype was seen a few times. One end of the junction does not line up with germline, which may come from a read error. The genes are TRBV7-3 and TRBJ2-3, with D uncertain. The CDR3 runs 13 residues. The germline CDR1 and CDR2 sequences are SGHTA and FQGTGA. The CDR3 reads CAGSPSITDTQYF. Written as DNA, the CDR3 is TGTGCCGGCAGCCCCTCCATCACAGATACGCAGTATTTT.

The J gene is TRBJ2-5, the V gene TRBV20-1; possible D gene TRBD1, 6 bases. The CDR3 is 15 residues long. The ends were cut back, 6 bases at V and 7 bases at J, with 24 bases in the middle. Germline values: CDR1 DFQATT, CDR2 SNEGSKA (reference sequence). CDR3 sequence reads: CSAVHPGRRGGTQYF. The DNA of the CDR3 is TGCAGTGCAGTTCACCCGGGACGAAGAGGGGGGACCCAGTACTTC.

The count of this clonotype is one. The CDR3 loop reads CASSTLLIAPGPMEKLFF. CDR3 in DNA: TGTGCCAGTAGTACCCTTCTGATAGCCCCGGGACCCATGGAAAAACTGTTTTTT. The J gene is TRBJ1-4, the V gene TRBV19; a weak D match, TRBD1 (5 bases). The length of the CDR3 is 18 residues. Trimming took 4 bases from V and 8 from J, leaving 26 bases between them. CDR1 and CDR2 from the germline V gene are LNHDA and SQIVND (reference sequence). Full variable domain (outside the CDR3, taken from reference TRBV19 and TRBJ1-4): DGGITQSPKYLFRKEGQNVTLSCEQNLNHDAMYWYRQDPGQGLRLIYYSQIVNDFQKGDIAEGYSVSREKKESFPLTVTSAQKNPTAFYLCASSTLLIAPGPMEKLFFGSGTQLSVL.

This clonotype was found a few times. This may stem from a read error, because a much larger clone lies one nucleotide away. This rearrangement joins TRBV9 to TRBJ2-1; TRBD2 might be the D (6 bases). CDR3 size: 15 residues. Germline CDR1 SGDLS, CDR2 YYNGEE. CDR3 sequence reads: CASGVGGTRYNEQFF. The CDR3 region has the DNA TGTGCCAGCGGCGTAGGAGGGACTCGGTACAATGAGCAGTTCTTC.

The chain employs TRBV7-8 and TRBJ2-7; D remains ambiguous. The V end lost 5 bases, the J end lost 6 bases, and 17 bases lay between the germline ends. This CDR3 spans 14 amino acids. The germline CDR1 and CDR2 sequences are SGHVS and FQNEAQ. The CDR3 region is CASSPNTAAGEQYF. The CDR3 DNA sequence: TGTGCCAGCAGCCCTAATACAGCTGCTGGCGAGCAGTACTTC.

This clonotype was observed a handful of times. The chain links TRBV2 to TRBJ2-1; 7 nucleotides match TRBD2. This CDR3 has 15 residues. Germline trimming cut 3 bases from V and 4 bases from J; bases unmatched to any gene: 6. Germline CDR1 reads SNHLY; CDR2 reads FYNNEI. The CDR3 spells CASSDEGLLYNEQFF. In DNA, the CDR3 is TGTGCCAGCAGTGATGAGGGACTACTTTACAATGAGCAGTTCTTC.